This T cell receptor beta chain was captured by sequencing in a study of shared clonotypes between healthy human individuals. Across the study: Three plates were used per donor for CD4 naive, three for CD4 memory, two for CD8 naive and one for CD8 memory.

Repertoires were generated with immunoSEQ multiplex PCR, while TCRdb's copy carries only in-frame clones and drops some. The sample records about 2 million clones, just under 95% being singletons. Naive CD8 populations comprised CD45RO-negative cells positively selected for CCR7, excluding terminally differentiated effector memory CD45RA+ cells. The V end was cut by 6 bases, the J end by 5 bases, with 20 bases between. This CDR3 spans 17 amino acids. Germline V gives CDR1 MDHEN, CDR2 SYDVKM. The J gene is TRBJ1-6, the V gene TRBV28; a weak D match, TRBD1 (5 bases). Sample: naive CD8+ T cells sorted from blood. This sequence was found in a young man in good health. CDR3 loop: CASSQIQALPNNSPLHF. The CDR3 coding sequence is TGTGCCAGCAGCCAGATACAGGCCCTACCGAATAATTCACCCCTCCACTTT.